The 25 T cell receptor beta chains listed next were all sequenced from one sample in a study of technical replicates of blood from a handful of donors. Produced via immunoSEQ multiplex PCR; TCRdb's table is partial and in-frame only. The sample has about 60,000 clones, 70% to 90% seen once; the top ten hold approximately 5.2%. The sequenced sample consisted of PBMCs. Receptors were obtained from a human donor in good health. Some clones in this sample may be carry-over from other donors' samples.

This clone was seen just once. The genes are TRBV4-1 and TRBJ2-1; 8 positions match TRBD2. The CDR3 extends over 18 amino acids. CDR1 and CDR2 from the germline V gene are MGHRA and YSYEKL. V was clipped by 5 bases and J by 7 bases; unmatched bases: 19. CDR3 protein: CASSTLPLPAGVYNEQFF. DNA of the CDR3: TGCGCCAGCAGCACCCTACCTCTTCCAGCGGGAGTGTATAATGAGCAGTTCTTC.

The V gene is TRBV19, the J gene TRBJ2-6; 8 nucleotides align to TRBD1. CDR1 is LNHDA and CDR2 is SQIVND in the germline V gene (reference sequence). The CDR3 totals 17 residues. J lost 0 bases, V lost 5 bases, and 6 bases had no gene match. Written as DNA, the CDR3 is TGTGCCAGTAGTGACCAGGGGGCAGACTCTGGGGCCAACGTCCTGACTTTC. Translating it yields CASSDQGADSGANVLTF.

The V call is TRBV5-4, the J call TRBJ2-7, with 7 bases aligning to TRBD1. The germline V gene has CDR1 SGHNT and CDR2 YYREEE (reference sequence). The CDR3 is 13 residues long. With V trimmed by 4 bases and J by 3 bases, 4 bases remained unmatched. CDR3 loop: CASSLDRVYEQYF. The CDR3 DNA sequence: TGTGCCAGCAGCCTAGACAGGGTCTACGAGCAGTACTTC.

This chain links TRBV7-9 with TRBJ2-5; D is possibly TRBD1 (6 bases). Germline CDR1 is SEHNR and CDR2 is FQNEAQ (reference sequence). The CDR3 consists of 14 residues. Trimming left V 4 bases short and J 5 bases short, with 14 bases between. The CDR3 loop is CASSSRAGAETQYF. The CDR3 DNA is TGTGCCAGCAGCTCCCGCGCAGGGGCTGAGACCCAGTACTTC. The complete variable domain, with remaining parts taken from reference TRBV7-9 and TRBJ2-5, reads DTGVSQNPRHKITKRGQNVTFRCDPISEHNRLYWYRQTLGQGPEFLTYFQNEAQLEKSRLLSDRFSAERPKGSFSTLEIQRTEQGDSAMYLCASSSRAGAETQYFGPGTRLLVL.

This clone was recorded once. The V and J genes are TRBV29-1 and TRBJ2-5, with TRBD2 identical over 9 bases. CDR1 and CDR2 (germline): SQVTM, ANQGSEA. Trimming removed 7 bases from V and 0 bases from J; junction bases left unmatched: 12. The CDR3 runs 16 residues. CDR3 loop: CSALRGSGGNQETQYF. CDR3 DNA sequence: TGCAGCGCCCTCCGGGGGAGCGGGGGGAACCAAGAGACCCAGTACTTC.

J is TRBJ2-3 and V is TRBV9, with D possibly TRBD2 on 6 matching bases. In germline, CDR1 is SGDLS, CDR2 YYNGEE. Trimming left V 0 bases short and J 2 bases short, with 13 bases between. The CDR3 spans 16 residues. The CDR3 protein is CASSVATGTYTDTQYF. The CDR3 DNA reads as TGTGCCAGCAGCGTAGCTACCGGGACTTACACAGATACGCAGTATTTT.

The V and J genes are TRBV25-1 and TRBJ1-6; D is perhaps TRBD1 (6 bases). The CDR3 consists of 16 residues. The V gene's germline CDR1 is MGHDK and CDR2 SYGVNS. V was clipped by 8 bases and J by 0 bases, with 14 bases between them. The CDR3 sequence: CASQRDKFSYNSPLHF. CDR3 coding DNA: TGTGCCAGCCAACGGGACAAATTCTCCTATAATTCACCCCTCCACTTT.

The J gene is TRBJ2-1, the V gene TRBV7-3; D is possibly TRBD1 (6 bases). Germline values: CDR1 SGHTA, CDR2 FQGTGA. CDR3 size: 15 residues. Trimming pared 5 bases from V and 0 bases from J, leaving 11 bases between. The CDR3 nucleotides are TGTGCCAGCAGCCTGGGACACCGCTCCTACAATGAGCAGTTCTTC. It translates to CASSLGHRSYNEQFF.

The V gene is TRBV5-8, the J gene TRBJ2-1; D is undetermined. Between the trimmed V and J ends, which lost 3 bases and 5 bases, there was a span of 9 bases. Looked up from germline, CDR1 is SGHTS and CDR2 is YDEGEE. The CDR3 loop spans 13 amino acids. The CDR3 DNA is TGTGCCAGCAGCTCGAACCCGGACAATGAGCAGTTCTTC. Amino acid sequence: CASSSNPDNEQFF.

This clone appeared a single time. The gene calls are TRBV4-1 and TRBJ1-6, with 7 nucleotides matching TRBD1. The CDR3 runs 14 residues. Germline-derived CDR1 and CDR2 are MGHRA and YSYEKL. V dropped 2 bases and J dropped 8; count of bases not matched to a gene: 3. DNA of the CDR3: TGCGCCAGCAGCCAAATGACAGGGTATTCACCCCTCCACTTT. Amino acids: CASSQMTGYSPLHF.

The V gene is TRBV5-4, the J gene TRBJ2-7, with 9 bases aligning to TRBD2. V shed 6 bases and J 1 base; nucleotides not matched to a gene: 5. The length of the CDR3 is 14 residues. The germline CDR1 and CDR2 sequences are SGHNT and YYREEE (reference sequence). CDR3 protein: CASTSGLASYEQYF. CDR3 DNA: TGTGCCAGCACCTCAGGACTAGCGTCCTACGAGCAGTACTTC.

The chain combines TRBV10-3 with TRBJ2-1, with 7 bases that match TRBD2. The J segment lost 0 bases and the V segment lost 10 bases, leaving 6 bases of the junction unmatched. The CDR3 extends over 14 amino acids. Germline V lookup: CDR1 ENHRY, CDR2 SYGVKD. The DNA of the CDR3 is TGTGCCACAAGTGGGAGGGCCTCCTACAATGAGCAGTTCTTC. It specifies CATSGRASYNEQFF.

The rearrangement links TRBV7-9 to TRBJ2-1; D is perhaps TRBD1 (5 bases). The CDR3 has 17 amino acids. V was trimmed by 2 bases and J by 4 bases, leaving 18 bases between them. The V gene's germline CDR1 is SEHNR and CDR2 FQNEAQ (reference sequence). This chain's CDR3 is CASSLSAGYMVYNEQFF. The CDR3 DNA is TGTGCCAGCAGCTTATCGGCAGGGTATATGGTTTACAATGAGCAGTTCTTC.

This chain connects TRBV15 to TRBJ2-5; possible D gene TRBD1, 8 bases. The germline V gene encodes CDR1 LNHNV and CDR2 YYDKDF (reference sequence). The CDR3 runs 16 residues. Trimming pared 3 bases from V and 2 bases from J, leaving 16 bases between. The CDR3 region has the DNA TGTGCCACCAGCAGGGGGGGGACAGGTCAACAAGAGACCCAGTACTTC. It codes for CATSRGGTGQQETQYF.

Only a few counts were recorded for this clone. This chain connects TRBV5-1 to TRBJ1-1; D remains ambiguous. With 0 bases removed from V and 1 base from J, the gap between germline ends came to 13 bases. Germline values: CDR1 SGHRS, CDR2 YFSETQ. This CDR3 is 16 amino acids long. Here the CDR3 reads CASSLAVGVGNTEAFF. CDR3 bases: TGCGCCAGCAGCTTGGCCGTTGGAGTCGGGAACACTGAAGCTTTCTTT.

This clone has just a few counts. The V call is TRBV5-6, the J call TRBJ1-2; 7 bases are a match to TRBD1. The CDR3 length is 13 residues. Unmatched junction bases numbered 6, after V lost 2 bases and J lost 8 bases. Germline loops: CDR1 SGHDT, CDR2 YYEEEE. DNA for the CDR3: TGTGCCAGCAGCTTTAAGGGGGCGCAGGGCTACACCTTC. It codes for CASSFKGAQGYTF.

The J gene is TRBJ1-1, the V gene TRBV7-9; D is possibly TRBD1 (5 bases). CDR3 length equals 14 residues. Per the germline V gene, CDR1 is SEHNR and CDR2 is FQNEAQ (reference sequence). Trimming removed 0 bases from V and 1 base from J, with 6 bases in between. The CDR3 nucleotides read TGTGCCAGCAGCTTAGCGCAGGGGAACACTGAAGCTTTCTTT. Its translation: CASSLAQGNTEAFF.

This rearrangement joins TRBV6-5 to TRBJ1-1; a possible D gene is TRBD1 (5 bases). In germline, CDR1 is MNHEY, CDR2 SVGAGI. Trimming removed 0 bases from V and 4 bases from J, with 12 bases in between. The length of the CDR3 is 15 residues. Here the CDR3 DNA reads TGTGCCAGCAGTTACTCGGGGCTCGGTGGCACTGAAGCTTTCTTT. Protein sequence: CASSYSGLGGTEAFF.

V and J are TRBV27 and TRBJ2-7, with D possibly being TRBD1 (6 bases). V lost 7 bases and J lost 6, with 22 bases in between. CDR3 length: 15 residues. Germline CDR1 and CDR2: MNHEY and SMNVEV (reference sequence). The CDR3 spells CASNPDRFQRSEQYF. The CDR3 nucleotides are TGTGCCAGCAACCCTGACAGGTTTCAGCGGAGCGAGCAGTACTTC.

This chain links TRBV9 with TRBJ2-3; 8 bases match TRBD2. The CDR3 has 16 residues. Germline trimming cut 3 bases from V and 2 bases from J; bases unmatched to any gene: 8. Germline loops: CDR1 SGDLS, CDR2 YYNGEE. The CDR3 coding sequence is TGTGCCAGCAGCGATAGGACTAGCAGAAACACAGATACGCAGTATTTT. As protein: CASSDRTSRNTDTQYF.

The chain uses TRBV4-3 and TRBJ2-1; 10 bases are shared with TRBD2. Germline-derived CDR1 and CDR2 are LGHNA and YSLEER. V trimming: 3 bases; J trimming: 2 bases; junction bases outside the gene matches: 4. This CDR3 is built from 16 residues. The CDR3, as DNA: TGCGCCAGCAGCCAGCGGACTAGCGGTCCCTACAATGAGCAGTTCTTC. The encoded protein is CASSQRTSGPYNEQFF.

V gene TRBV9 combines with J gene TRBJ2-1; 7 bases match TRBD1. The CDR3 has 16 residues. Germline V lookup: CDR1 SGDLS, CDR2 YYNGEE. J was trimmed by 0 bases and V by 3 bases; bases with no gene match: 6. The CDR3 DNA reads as TGTGCCAGCAGCGCCAGACAGGGTACCTCCTACAATGAGCAGTTCTTC. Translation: CASSARQGTSYNEQFF.

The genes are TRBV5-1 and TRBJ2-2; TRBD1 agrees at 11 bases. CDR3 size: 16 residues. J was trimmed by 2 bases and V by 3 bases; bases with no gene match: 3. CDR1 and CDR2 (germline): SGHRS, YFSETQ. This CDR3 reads CASSSGTGGNTGELFF. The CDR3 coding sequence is TGCGCCAGCAGCTCCGGGACAGGGGGAAACACCGGGGAGCTGTTTTTT.

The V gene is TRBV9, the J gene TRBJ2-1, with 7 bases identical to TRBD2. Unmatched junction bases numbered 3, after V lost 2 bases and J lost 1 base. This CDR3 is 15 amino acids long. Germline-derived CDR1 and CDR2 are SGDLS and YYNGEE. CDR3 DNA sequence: TGTGCCAGCAGCGTCGGCGGGGGATCCTACAATGAGCAGTTCTTC. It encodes CASSVGGGSYNEQFF.

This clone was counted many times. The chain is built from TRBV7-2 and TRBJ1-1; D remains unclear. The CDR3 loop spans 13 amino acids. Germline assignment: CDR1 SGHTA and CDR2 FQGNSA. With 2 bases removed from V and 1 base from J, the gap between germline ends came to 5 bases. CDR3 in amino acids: CASSLRGNTEAFF. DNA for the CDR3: TGTGCCAGCAGCTTAAGAGGGAACACTGAAGCTTTCTTT.